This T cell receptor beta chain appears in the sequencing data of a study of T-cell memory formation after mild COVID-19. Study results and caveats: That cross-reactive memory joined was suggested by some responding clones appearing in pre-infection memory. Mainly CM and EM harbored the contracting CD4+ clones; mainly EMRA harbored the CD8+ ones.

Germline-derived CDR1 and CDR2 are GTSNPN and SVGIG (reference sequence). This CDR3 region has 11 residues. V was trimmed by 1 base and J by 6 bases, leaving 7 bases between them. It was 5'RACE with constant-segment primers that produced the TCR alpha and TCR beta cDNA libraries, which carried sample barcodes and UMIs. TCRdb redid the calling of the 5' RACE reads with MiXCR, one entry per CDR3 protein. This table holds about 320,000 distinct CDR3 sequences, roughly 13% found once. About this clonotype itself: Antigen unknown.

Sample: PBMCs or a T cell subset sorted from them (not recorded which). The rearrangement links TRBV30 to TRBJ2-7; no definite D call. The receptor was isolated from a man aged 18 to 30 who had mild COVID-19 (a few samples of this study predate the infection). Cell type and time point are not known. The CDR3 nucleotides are TGTGCCTGGAGTGATACGCGCGAGCAGTACTTC. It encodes CAWSDTREQYF.